The text below deals with one T cell receptor (beta chain). Only a few counts were recorded for this clone. No antigen is known for it. No much larger clonotype is one base removed from it; base qualities were not supplied. The library was produced with the immunoSEQ multiplex PCR assay. The multiplex PCR relied on a mix of 60 forward primers for TCR Vbeta segments and 13 reverse primers for TCR Jbeta segments. The CDR3 region of rearranged TCR beta genes was amplified from genomic DNA by a multiplex PCR assay. Amplified TCR beta libraries were sequenced as 87-base-pair reads on the Illumina HiSeq System. As for the authors' bioinformatics: Across the 500 to 850 repertoires, a later analysis counted tens of millions of unique TCR beta chains, some 11 million of which were shared by at least two donors. To remove PCR and sequencing errors, raw reads were error-corrected and collapsed into unique sequences using a nearest-neighbor algorithm that merged closely related sequences. CDR3 sequences were aligned to IMGT reference sequences to assign V, D and J gene segments. For a sequence to be retained, a match of at least six nucleotides to both a V gene segment and a J gene segment was required. Rearrangements were called productive when the CDR3 lacked stop codons and stayed in frame with V and J; all others were non-productive. Following IMGT convention, CDR3 was defined as the stretch from the second conserved V-encoded cysteine up to the conserved J-encoded phenylalanine. Sequences without an unambiguous match to a single V gene segment were excluded from the earlier analysis of a few hundred of the donors. An earlier analysis of 450 to 650 of the donors called V segments functional above 56.7% productive rearrangements and segregating when the between-donor standard deviation exceeded 5%. To diagnose cytomegalovirus status from the catalog of TCR beta chain sequences, a statistical classification framework was built. In a later analysis, V and J genes were assigned by comparing TCR nucleotide sequences against IMGT/GENE-DB human TR gene sequences. Using the TCRdist pipeline, a later analysis assigned CDR3 sequences along with most-parsimonious VDJ recombination scenarios. In a later analysis, every TCR beta chain was defined by the combination of its CDR3 amino acid sequence and its V-gene family, and reads without a unique V-gene family were dropped. In a later analysis, fewer than 650 highly shared, low-generation-probability nucleotide sequences were removed to address suspected cross-contamination and a sequencing artifact. A later analysis calculated a clonal expansion index for each public chain from normalized within-repertoire ranks of inferred template counts. Generation probabilities in a later analysis came from a VDJ recombination model fitted to out-of-frame rearrangements, and those results were checked against IGoR. Hypergeometric tests were used in a later analysis to score TCR-TCR, TCR-HLA and TCR-CMV co-occurrence, with a repertoire-size bias correction applied to the TCR pairs. A later analysis estimated false discovery rates by permuting HLA or CMV assignments 20 times. A later analysis grouped co-occurring TCRs with DBSCAN, adding TCRdist sequence similarity when clustering within HLA-allele-positive subsets. Repertoires with fewer than 30,000 or more than 120,000 public chains, plus five repertoires with anomalous nucleotide sharing, were excluded from co-occurrence clustering. TCRdb retrieved this table from immuneACCESS and kept in-frame rearrangements only. Not all clones are present; in checked studies, unresolved V genes account for under half, and no reason is known for the remainder. V, J and clone size are taken as reported in that table, and D and trimming were inferred from the DNA itself. This sample lists some 150,000 clones; approximately 87% were detected once. The ten largest clones add up to roughly 5.2% of the sample.

The sample is drawn from a study of cytomegalovirus exposure and HLA in healthy donors (dated by TCRdb to 2015 to 2018). For the wider study: According to an earlier analysis of 587 of the donors, roughly 180 million T cells yielded 117 million unique TCR beta sequences and more than 250 Gb of sequence data. Roughly 300 gigabases of sequencing data and around 90 million unique TCR sequences made up an early release that covered about 640 HLA-typed donors. Of the roughly 400 genotyped donors, 65% to 90% were placed in the genetic ancestry cluster associated with self-reported Caucasian donors. The aim of the study was to test whether cataloging public T cell receptors could identify signatures of past pathogen exposure. The study profiled the T cell repertoires of around 700 subjects by immunosequencing and related them to cytomegalovirus serostatus. A separate validation cohort of approximately 130 different subjects was used in addition to the 666-subject first cohort. To predict cytomegalovirus infection status, the study combined high-throughput TCR immunosequencing, statistical association of individual TCRs with disease status, and machine learning. A later analysis re-examined previously published TCR beta repertoires from more than 600 donors and added high-resolution HLA genotyping to investigate patterns of TCR occurrence. Rather than using new phenotypic data, the later analysis identified candidate immune exposures from TCR beta sequences and from how often those sequences occurred across donors. An earlier analysis of around 540 of the donors applied high-throughput TCR beta sequencing to assess whether each TCR beta V gene segment acted as functional or pseudogenic. Donor age, sex, ethnicity and CMV serostatus were compiled together with the repertoire data. Genome-wide SNP genotypes for about 55% of the roughly 670 donors were used in a later genetic analysis, which treated that subset as a discovery cohort. Every repertoire in the discovery cohort had been generated on one and the same sequencing platform. HLA typing included class I and class II loci at four-digit resolution. Typing coverage differed by locus: A, B, C, DRB1 and DQB1 were typed in roughly 629-630 donors, DQA1 in about 500, DPA1 in 600 to 610, and DPB1 in approximately 450. Roughly 5 DR-DQ haplotypes were treated as single units for association and clustering because of strong linkage in the cohort. On average, around 230,000 unique TCR beta nucleotide sequences were sequenced per donor among 398 genotyped donors of the cohort, with 15% to 20% of those sequences being non-productive. Study-wide conclusions, independent of this receptor: A further reported finding was that TCR beta sequences accurately predicted the HLA-A and HLA-B alleles for most subjects in the first cohort. In the study, around 160 TCR beta chains were listed as associated with cytomegalovirus. The only immune exposure information available for the cohort was CMV serostatus. Correlated functional status among segregating V segments might be attributable to linkage disequilibrium, but an unknown experimental factor could not be ruled out. A few of the identified cytomegalovirus-associated TCR beta chains were confirmed in vitro to be specific for cytomegalovirus antigens. The 87-base-pair reads could not distinguish some IMGT-functional V segments, including TRBV6-2 and TRBV6-3, so those segments were excluded. Because HLA typing was unavailable for some donors at each locus, only the typed subset was used in association tests. This cohort had only TCR beta chains sequenced, and the lack of alpha or paired-chain data limited which features could be detected. In a later analysis, most CMV-associated TCR beta chains were found to appear HLA-restricted, with HLA associations seemingly driven largely by CMV exposure. A later analysis found that TCR association rates varied across HLA loci, with DRB1 alleles showing the most associated TCRs and HLA-C alleles the fewest. At a false discovery rate of 0.05, a later analysis linked 16,951 TCR beta sequences to specific HLA alleles. V-gene and J-gene trimming of TCR beta chains was associated with a missense DCLRE1C variant in a later genetic analysis, and the association was replicated in an independent cohort. It was suggested by the authors that the approach could potentially be generalized to other disease states and immunological phenotypes. In a later analysis, several top co-occurrence clusters were reported to appear linked to parvovirus B19, influenza, CMV and Epstein-Barr virus. In a later analysis, HLA-associated TCR beta chains showed more clonal expansion and lower generation probabilities than non-associated chains that were equally common. A later genetic analysis reported fewer N-insertions in productive TCRs among donors in an Asian-associated ancestry cluster than the roughly 700-donor mean. A cluster of highly shared sequence variants was judged likely to represent a technical artifact of the sequencing pipeline. Assigning TCR associations to individual alleles was difficult when HLA alleles, especially DR and DQ, strongly co-occurred. An earlier analysis of 587 of the donors showed that most TCR beta V segments appeared in productive rearrangements either about 90% or about 30% of the time, which broadly matched IMGT annotations. About 15 rarely observed V segments, including chromosome 9 orphons, were excluded from the earlier analysis of almost 600 of the donors because counts were too low. Presence/absence analyses assumed roughly uniform sequencing depth across donors, an assumption that may not hold. Most TCR sequences were seen in very few donors, while some public TCRs were found in many individuals. The classifier was reported to diagnose cytomegalovirus status with high specificity and sensitivity in both the original cohort and the validation cohort.

In total, 500 to 700 healthy bone marrow donors made up the cohort. All cohort members were sampled while nominally healthy, although unrecorded immune exposures were likely present. The donor tested CMV seronegative and was one of the 352 seronegative cohort members. A peripheral blood sample was collected from each donor, and TCR beta sequencing was performed on peripheral blood mononuclear cells. Genomic DNA extraction from the blood cell samples was performed with the Qiagen DNeasy Blood Extraction Kit. CDR1 KGHSH and CDR2 LQKENI are derived from the germline V gene. Relative to germline, V is 6 bases shorter and J is 2 bases shorter, with 8 bases between their ends. Inclusive of the bounding cysteine and phenylalanine, the CDR3 is 12 residues long. Only CDR3 DNA remains: 36 bases, in frame from the first base.

The sequence derives from a woman in her twenties or thirties in good health and CMV-seronegative. This sequence uses TRBV18 and TRBJ2-7, with the D gene not clear enough to name. Specimen: PBMCs. CDR3 loop: CASSPSPYEQYF. In nucleotides, the sequence is TGTGCCAGCTCCCCGTCCCCCTACGAGCAGTACTTC.